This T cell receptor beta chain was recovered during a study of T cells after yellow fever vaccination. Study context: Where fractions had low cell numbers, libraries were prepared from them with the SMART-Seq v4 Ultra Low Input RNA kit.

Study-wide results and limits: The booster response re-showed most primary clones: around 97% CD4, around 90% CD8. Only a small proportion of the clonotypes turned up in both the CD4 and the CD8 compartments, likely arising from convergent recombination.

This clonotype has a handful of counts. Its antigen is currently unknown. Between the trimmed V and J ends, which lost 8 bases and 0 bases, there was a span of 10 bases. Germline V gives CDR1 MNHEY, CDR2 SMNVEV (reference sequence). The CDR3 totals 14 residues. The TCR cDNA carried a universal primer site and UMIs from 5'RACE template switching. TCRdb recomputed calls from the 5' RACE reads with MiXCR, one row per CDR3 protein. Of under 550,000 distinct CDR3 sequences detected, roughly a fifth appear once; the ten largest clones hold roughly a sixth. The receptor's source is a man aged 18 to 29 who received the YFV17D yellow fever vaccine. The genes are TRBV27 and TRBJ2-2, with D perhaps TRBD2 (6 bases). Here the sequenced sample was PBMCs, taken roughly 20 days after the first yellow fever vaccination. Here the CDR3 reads CASGGTPNTGELFF. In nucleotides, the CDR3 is TGTGCCAGCGGCGGGACTCCGAACACCGGGGAGCTGTTTTTT.